The present entry profiles one TCR beta chain with its context. This specimen belongs to a study of blood T cell repertoires in COVID-19. Study-level information: The United States, Italy and Spain were the sources of the acute and convalescent COVID-19 samples. Sources were T cells, B-cell-depleted T cells, or PBMCs; the material itself was cDNA or gDNA.

Living in under 30 US areas, the participants were between 18 and 89 years of age. Among Cohort 3 donors, those recovered had two negative PCRs, clearance, or symptom resolution. V lost 4 bases, J lost 10 bases, and 7 bases stayed unmatched. Germline lookup yields CDR1 SGHRS and CDR2 YFSETQ. CDR3 length equals 13 residues. Libraries were prepared by immunoSEQ multiplex PCR; TCRdb keeps only in-frame clonotypes and omits some of them. The profile shows about 330,000 clones, around 86% of them singletons. The sequencing sample was made of PBMCs or T cells enriched from blood (not recorded which). The clonotype originates from a woman under 30 who had recovered from COVID-19. The rearrangement joins TRBV5-1 to TRBJ2-1, with 8 positions matching TRBD1. The CDR3 bases are TGCGCCAGCAGCGTAACAGGGGGGCAGGAGCAGTTCTTC. Translation: CASSVTGGQEQFF.